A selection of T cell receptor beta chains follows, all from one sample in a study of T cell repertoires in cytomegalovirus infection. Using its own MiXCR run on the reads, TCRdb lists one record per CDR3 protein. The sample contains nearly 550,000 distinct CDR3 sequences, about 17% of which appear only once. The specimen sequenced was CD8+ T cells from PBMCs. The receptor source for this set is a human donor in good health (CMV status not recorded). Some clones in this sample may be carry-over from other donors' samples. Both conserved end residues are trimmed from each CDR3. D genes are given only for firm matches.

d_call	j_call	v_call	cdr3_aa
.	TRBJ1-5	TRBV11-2	ASSLGSIGGYSNQPQH
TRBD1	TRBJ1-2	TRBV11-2	ASSFPGQNYGYT
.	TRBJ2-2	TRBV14	ASSQYSPNTGELF
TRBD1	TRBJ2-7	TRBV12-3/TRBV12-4	ASSLSRDRVGYEQY
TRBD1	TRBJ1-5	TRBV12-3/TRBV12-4	ASSLVQGTNQPQH
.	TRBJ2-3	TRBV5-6	ASSRFDSSDTQY
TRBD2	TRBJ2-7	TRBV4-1	ASSQATAGGTYEQY
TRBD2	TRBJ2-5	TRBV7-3	ASSYQGGPETQY
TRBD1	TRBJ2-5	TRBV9	ASSPRQGMETQY
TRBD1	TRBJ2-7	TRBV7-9	ASSAGQASEQY
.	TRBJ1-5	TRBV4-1	ASSQGPFNQPQH
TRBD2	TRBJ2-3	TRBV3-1	ASSQEPGLVEADMQY
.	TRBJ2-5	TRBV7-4	ASSTRLGETQY
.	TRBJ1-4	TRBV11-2	ASSLAGLDEKLF
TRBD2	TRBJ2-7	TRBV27	ASSRTSAYEQY
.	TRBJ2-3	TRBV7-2	ASSLVGLGPSTDTQY
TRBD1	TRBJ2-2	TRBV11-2	ASSSPTDRANTGELF
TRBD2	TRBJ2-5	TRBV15	ATSRGSGSGETQY
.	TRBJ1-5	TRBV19	ASSIGGGSNQPQH
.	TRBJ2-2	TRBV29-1	SVEGLSPGELF
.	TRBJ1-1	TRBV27	ASRKGITEAF
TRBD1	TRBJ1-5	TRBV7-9	ASSLDRGRANQPQH
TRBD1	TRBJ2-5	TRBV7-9	ASSEGQGPETQY